This T cell receptor (beta chain) was sequenced in a study of cytomegalovirus exposure and HLA in healthy donors. The PCR was carried out with 60 Vbeta primers and 13 Jbeta primers. The protocol was immunoSEQ multiplex PCR, while the TCRdb copy is restricted to in-frame clones and leaves out a portion. The table records 220,000 or so clones, more than 75% of them present only once. To note about this clone: Its antigen is still unknown.

Looked up from germline, CDR1 is SQVTM and CDR2 is ANQGSEA. The V end lost 8 bases, the J end lost 4 bases, and 14 bases lay between the germline ends. The CDR3 sequence is 12 residues long. Whole-study results and caveats: Most TCR sequences were uncommon, yet certain public TCRs appeared in many donors. In a later analysis, specific HLA alleles were associated with 15,000 to 20,000 TCR beta sequences at a 0.05 false discovery rate. A later analysis, which compared TCR beta chains of equal frequency, found the HLA-associated ones more clonally expanded.

The rearrangement joins TRBV29-1 to TRBJ1-1; D is possibly TRBD1 (5 bases). Sequenced material: PBMCs. The receptor was isolated from a male donor in good health and CMV-seronegative. Here the CDR3 DNA reads TGCAGCCACCGGGGGGGGACCACTGAAGCTTTCTTT. This gives the protein CSHRGGTTEAFF.